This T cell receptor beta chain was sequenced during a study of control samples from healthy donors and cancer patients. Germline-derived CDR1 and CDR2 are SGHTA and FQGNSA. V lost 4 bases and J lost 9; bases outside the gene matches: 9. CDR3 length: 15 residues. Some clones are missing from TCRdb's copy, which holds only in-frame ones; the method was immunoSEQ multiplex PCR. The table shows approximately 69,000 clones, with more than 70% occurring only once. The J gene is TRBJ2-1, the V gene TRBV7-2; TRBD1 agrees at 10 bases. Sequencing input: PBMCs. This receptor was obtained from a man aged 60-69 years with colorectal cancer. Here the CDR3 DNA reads TGTGCCAGCAGCTCCATCGGGACAGGGGCGGGTGAGCAGTTCTTC. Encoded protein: CASSSIGTGAGEQFF.